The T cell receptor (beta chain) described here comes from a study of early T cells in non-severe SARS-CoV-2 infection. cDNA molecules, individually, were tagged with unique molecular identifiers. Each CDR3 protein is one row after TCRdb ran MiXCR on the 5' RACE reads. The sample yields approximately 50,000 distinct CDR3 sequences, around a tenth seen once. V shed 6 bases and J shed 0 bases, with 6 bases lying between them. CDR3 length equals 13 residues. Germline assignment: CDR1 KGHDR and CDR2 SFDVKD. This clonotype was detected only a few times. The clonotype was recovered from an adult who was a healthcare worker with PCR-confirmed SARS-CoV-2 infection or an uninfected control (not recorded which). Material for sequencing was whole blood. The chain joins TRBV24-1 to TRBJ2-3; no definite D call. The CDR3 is CATSPASTDTQYF. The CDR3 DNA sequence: TGTGCCACCAGTCCAGCTAGCACAGATACGCAGTATTTT.